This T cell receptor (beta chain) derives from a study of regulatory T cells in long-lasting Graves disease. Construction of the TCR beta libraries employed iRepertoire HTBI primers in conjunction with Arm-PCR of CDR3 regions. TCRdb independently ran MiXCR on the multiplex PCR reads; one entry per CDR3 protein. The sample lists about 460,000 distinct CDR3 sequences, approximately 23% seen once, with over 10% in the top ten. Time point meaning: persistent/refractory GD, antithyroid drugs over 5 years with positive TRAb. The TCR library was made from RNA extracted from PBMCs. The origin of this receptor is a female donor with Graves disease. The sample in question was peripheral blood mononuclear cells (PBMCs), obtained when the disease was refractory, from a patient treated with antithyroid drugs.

This chain's CDR3 is CASSLAFAASNQPQHF. Written as DNA, the CDR3 is TGTGCCAGCAGCTTAGCGTTCGCGGCTTCCAATCAGCCCCAGCATTTT. The chain combines TRBV7-2 with TRBJ1-5, with D unresolved. From germline, CDR1 is SGHTA and CDR2 FQGNSA. This CDR3 comprises 16 residues. V lost 0 bases, J lost 3 bases, and 12 bases lay in between.